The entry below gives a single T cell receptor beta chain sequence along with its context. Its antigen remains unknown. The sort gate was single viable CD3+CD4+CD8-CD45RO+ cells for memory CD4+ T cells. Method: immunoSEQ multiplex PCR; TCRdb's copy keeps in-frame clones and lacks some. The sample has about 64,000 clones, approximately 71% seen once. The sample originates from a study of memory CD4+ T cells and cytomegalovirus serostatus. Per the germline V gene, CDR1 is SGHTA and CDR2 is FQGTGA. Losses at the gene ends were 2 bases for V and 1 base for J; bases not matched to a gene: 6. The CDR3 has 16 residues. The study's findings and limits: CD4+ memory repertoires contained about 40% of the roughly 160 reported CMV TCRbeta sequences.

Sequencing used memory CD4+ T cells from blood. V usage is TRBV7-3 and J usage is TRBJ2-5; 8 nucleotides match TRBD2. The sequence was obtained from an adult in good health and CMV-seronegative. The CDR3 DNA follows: TGTGCCAGCAGCTTACAGTCTGCGGGAGGCCAAGAGACCCAGTACTTC. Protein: CASSLQSAGGQETQYF. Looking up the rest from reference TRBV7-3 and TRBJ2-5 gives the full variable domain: GAGVSQTPSNKVTEKGKYVELRCDPISGHTALYWYRQSLGQGPEFLIYFQGTGAADDSGLPNDRFFAVRPEGSVSTLKIQRTERGDSAVYLCASSLQSAGGQETQYFGPGTRLLVL.